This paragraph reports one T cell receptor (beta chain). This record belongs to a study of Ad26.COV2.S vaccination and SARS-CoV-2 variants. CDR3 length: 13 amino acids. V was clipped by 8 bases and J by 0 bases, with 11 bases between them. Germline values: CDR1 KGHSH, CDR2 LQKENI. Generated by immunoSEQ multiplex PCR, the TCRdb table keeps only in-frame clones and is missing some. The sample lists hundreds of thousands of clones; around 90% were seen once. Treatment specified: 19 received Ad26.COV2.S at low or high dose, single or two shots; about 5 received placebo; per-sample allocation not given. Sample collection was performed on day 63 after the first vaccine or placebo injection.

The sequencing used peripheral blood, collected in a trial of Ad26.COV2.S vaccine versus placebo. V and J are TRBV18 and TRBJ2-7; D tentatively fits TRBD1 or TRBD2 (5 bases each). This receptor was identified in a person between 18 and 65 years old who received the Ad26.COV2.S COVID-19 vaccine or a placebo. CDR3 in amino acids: CASRDPSSYEQYF. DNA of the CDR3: TGTGCCAGCCGGGACCCCAGCTCCTACGAGCAGTACTTC.